The 23 T cell receptor beta chains listed next were all sequenced from one sample in a study of T cell clonality in common variable immunodeficiency. Here immunoSEQ multiplex PCR was the method, and the copy in TCRdb shows in-frame clones only, minus some. This sample carries about 40,000 clones, none of them present only once. The sequenced material came from peripheral blood mononuclear cells. Source of these receptors: a person aged 18-69 years in good health.

This clone was observed at least ten times. The read terminates 3 residues before the CDR3 end, so the remaining end is supplied by the germline J gene. The rearrangement joins TRBV4-2 to TRBJ2-7, with TRBD1 matching over 7 bases. Losses at the gene ends were 4 bases for V and 2 bases for J; bases not matched to a gene: 5. The CDR3 is 14 residues long. CDR1 and CDR2 from the germline V gene are LGHNA and YNFKEQ. CDR3 loop: CASSREDRTYEQYF. CDR3 DNA, as far as it was read: TGTGCCAGCAGCCGAGAGGACAGGACCTACGAG.

Many counts were recorded for this clone. The CDR3 end falls 3 residues outside the read, so it is completed with the germline J gene. The chain joins TRBV5-1 to TRBJ2-3; no definite D call. Germline values: CDR1 SGHRS, CDR2 YFSETQ. The CDR3 is made up of 14 amino acids. The V end lost 1 base, the J end lost 0 bases, and 6 bases lay between the germline ends. The CDR3 bases that were read are TGCGCCAGCAGCTTGCGGGTGAGCACAGATACG. Its protein is CASSLRVSTDT. The full CDR3 protein reads CASSLRVSTDTQYF.

This clone appeared many times. The read ends 3 residues before the CDR3 terminus; that terminus is restored from the germline J gene. This rearrangement joins TRBV19 to TRBJ1-4; 7 nucleotides line up with TRBD1. Germline CDR1 is LNHDA and CDR2 is SQIVND (reference sequence). V gave up 9 bases and J gave up 1 base; unmatched junction bases: 2. CDR3 length: 13 residues. CDR3 residues: CASRQGTNEKLFF. The sequenced part of the CDR3 DNA is TGTGCCAGCAGACAGGGAACTAATGAAAAA. The variable domain in full, completed from reference TRBV19 and TRBJ1-4, reads DGGITQSPKYLFRKEGQNVTLSCEQNLNHDAMYWYRQDPGQGLRLIYYSQIVNDFQKGDIAEGYSVSREKKESFPLTVTSAQKNPTAFYLCASRQGTNEKLFFGSGTQLSVL.

This clone has just a few counts. The CDR3 end lies 3 residues beyond the end of the read and is filled in from the germline J gene. The V and J genes are TRBV6-1 and TRBJ2-7, with D hard to call. Germline CDR1 MNHNS, CDR2 SASEGT. The V end lost 0 bases, the J end lost 3 bases, and 9 bases lay between the germline ends. This CDR3 has 14 amino acids. The DNA read from the CDR3 is TGTGCCAGCAGTGAAGCGCGCAGGCTCTACGAG. It specifies CASSEARRLYE. The full CDR3 is CASSEARRLYEQYF.

This clone was found many times. The read is 3 residues too short to cover the CDR3 end, so that end is filled in from the germline J gene. This chain joins TRBV18 and TRBJ2-5; 10 bases agree with TRBD1. Trimming cost V 4 bases and J 1 base; bases outside gene matches: 3. The germline gives CDR1 KGHSH, CDR2 LQKENI. CDR3 length: 15 amino acids. Incomplete CDR3 DNA: TGTGCCAGCTCACTCGGGACAGGGGCCCAAGAGACC. Protein product: CASSLGTGAQET. The whole CDR3 protein reads CASSLGTGAQETQYF.

This clone was counted many times. The read stops 3 residues short of the end of the CDR3; the missing end is completed from the germline J gene. The genes are TRBV12-3 or TRBV12-4 and TRBJ2-5; D remains unclear. Between the trimmed V and J ends, which lost 6 bases and 5 bases, there was a span of 13 bases. The CDR3 length is 13 residues. CDR3 region: CASSPNRAETQYF. The sequenced CDR3 bases are TGTGCCAGCAGCCCTAACCGAGCGGAGACC.

This clone was observed a few times. The read is 3 residues too short to cover the CDR3 end, so that end is filled in from the germline J gene. This chain uses TRBV11-1 with TRBJ1-2; 11 positions agree with TRBD1. The CDR3 sequence is 13 residues long. CDR1 is SGHAT and CDR2 is FQDESV in the germline V gene (reference sequence). CDR3 protein: CASSGTGGGGYTF. The DNA read from the CDR3 is TGTGCCAGCAGTGGGACAGGGGGAGGCGGC.

This clone was recorded many times. CDR3 bases read: TGCGCCAGCAGCTTCGGGGGAGAAGAGACC. This codes for CASSFGGEET. The whole CDR3 reads CASSFGGEETQYF. V is TRBV5-1 and J is TRBJ2-5; possibly TRBD2 for D (6 bases). The read ends 3 residues early relative to the CDR3; the germline J gene fills the gap. Germline assignment: CDR1 SGHRS and CDR2 YFSETQ. Trimming pared 2 bases from V and 3 bases from J, leaving 8 bases between. CDR3 size: 13 residues.

This clone was detected many times. The read halts 3 residues ahead of the CDR3 end, with the missing end drawn from the germline J gene. This chain uses TRBV15 with TRBJ2-3; possibly TRBD2 for D (5 bases). The CDR3 is made up of 13 amino acids. Trimming removed 8 bases at V and 3 bases at J, with 12 bases between. Per germline, CDR1 LNHNV and CDR2 YYDKDF (reference sequence). The covered CDR3 bases are TGTGCCACCCGAGGGCGAGGGACAGATACG. Translation gives CATRGRGTDT. In full, the CDR3 is CATRGRGTDTQYF. The full variable domain, its missing parts supplied by reference TRBV15 and TRBJ2-3, is DAMVIQNPRYQVTQFGKPVTLSCSQTLNHNVMYWYQQKSSQAPKLLFHYYDKDFNNEADTPDNFQSRRPNTSFCFLDIRSPGLGDTAMYLCATRGRGTDTQYFGPGTRLTVL.

This clone occurred many times. The read ends 3 residues before the CDR3 terminus; that terminus is restored from the germline J gene. The chain is built from TRBV4-2 and TRBJ2-3, with 10 bases lining up with TRBD2. V gave up 4 bases and J gave up 2 bases; unmatched junction bases: 9. Germline lookup yields CDR1 LGHNA and CDR2 YNFKEQ. The CDR3 sequence is 17 residues long. The CDR3 bases that were read are TGTGCCAGCAGCCTTAGCGGGAGGAATCCAACCACAGATACG. Translating it yields CASSLSGRNPTTDT. The full CDR3 sequence reads CASSLSGRNPTTDTQYF.

This clone showed up many times. The sequenced fragment ends 3 residues before the CDR3 boundary, so the rest is inferred from the germline J gene. The chain uses TRBV20-1 and TRBJ1-6, with 10 bases that match TRBD1. Per the germline V gene, CDR1 is DFQATT and CDR2 is SNEGSKA (reference sequence). After removal of 5 bases from V and 8 bases from J, the junction contained 6 bases not matched to a gene. The CDR3 length is 14 residues. The CDR3 DNA, read in part, is TGCAGTGCTTCACGGACAGGGGGTGATTCACCC. This translates into CSASRTGGDSP. The CDR3 reads in full as CSASRTGGDSPLHF.

There are many counts of this clone. Coverage ceases 3 residues before the CDR3 finishes, and the germline J gene fills in the end. This chain uses TRBV28 with TRBJ1-6, with D maybe TRBD1 (5 bases). Trimming removed 5 bases at V and 10 bases at J, with 15 bases between. Germline CDR1 MDHEN, CDR2 SYDVKM. This CDR3 has 14 amino acids. CDR3 protein: CASSPPGGISPLHF. The covered CDR3 bases are TGTGCCAGCAGTCCTCCCGGGGGAATCTCACCC. Looking up the rest from reference TRBV28 and TRBJ1-6 gives the full variable domain: DVKVTQSSRYLVKRTGEKVFLECVQDMDHENMFWYRQDPGLGLRLIYFSYDVKMKEKGDIPEGYSVSREKKERFSLILESASTNQTSMYLCASSPPGGISPLHFGNGTRLTVT.

This clone was found many times. The read ends 3 residues early relative to the CDR3; the germline J gene fills the gap. This chain links TRBV19 with TRBJ2-1; 14 bases map to TRBD2. J lost 1 base, V lost 4 bases, and 12 bases had no gene match. Germline V CDR1 and CDR2: LNHDA, SQIVND (reference sequence). The CDR3 totals 20 residues. The CDR3 region is CASSKVSGGTSGGSYNEQFF. CDR3 bases read: TGTGCCAGTAGTAAGGTCTCAGGCGGGACTAGCGGGGGTTCCTACAATGAG.

This clone came up many times. The CDR3 goes on 3 residues after the read ends, and that part is filled in from the germline J gene. This chain uses TRBV7-3 with TRBJ2-5; a weak D match, TRBD2 (6 bases). This CDR3 has 14 residues. CDR1 is SGHTA and CDR2 is FQGTGA in the germline V gene. V gave up 5 bases and J gave up 6 bases, with 16 bases separating them. The CDR3 is CASSPSGGRQTQYF. The DNA read from the CDR3 is TGTGCCAGCAGCCCCTCCGGGGGTCGGCAGACC.

This clone was detected ten times or more. The CDR3 spells CASSFRTGREDTQYF. CDR3 DNA (partial): TGTGCCAGCAGCTTCCGGACAGGGAGGGAAGATACG. The chain combines TRBV7-9 with TRBJ2-3, with a tentative D call TRBD1 (8 bases). The DNA ends 3 residues before the CDR3 does, and the rest of the CDR3 is filled in from the germline J gene. Germline assignment: CDR1 SEHNR and CDR2 FQNEAQ (reference sequence). The CDR3 covers 15 residues. V was shortened by 3 bases and J by 5 bases, with 15 bases between the two germline ends.

This clone was found many times. The read ends 3 residues shy of where the CDR3 ends; the end is completed using the germline J gene. The V gene is TRBV2, the J gene TRBJ2-4; 7 positions agree with TRBD1. After removal of 3 bases from V and 7 bases from J, the junction contained 0 bases not matched to a gene. The CDR3 length is 12 residues. Germline CDR1 and CDR2: SNHLY and FYNNEI. CDR3 sequence: CASSDRGNIQYF. CDR3 DNA, as far as it was read: TGTGCCAGCAGTGACAGGGGGAACATT. The whole variable domain, remainder taken from reference TRBV2 and TRBJ2-4, is EPEVTQTPSHQVTQMGQEVILRCVPISNHLYFYWYRQILGQKVEFLVSFYNNEISEKSEIFDDQFSVERPDGSNFTLKIRSTKLEDSAMYFCASSDRGNIQYFGAGTRLSVL.

The sample holds many counts of this clone. The CDR3 is cut off 3 residues early in the read; its end comes from the germline J gene. This chain joins TRBV5-1 and TRBJ2-1; 13 bases match TRBD2. CDR1 is SGHRS and CDR2 is YFSETQ in the germline V gene. V shed 4 bases and J 4 bases; nucleotides not matched to a gene: 2. The CDR3 totals 15 residues. The CDR3 here is CASSAGLAGYNEQFF. Incomplete CDR3 DNA: TGCGCCAGCAGCGCGGGACTAGCGGGGTACAATGAG.

This clone was observed at least ten times. The part of the CDR3 DNA that was read is TGTGCCAGCAGCGGGACTAGCGGGATGGAT. It yields the protein CASSGTSGMD. From start to end, the CDR3 is CASSGTSGMDQYF. The chain is built from TRBV14 and TRBJ2-4, with 13 bases aligning to TRBD2. The CDR3 end lies 3 residues beyond the end of the read and is filled in from the germline J gene. The germline V gene encodes CDR1 SGHDN and CDR2 FVKESK. The CDR3 runs to 13 residues.

Ten or more counts support this clone. Sequencing ends 3 residues short of the CDR3 end; the germline J gene provides the rest. This rearrangement joins TRBV7-3 to TRBJ2-7, with TRBD1 as a possible D gene (6 bases). The CDR3 totals 15 residues. Germline V CDR1 and CDR2: SGHTA, FQGTGA. With 2 bases removed from V and 2 bases from J, the gap between germline ends came to 13 bases. CDR3 DNA, as far as it was read: TGTGCCAGCAGCTTACAGGGGACGGGGACCTACGAG. Translated: CASSLQGTGTYE. The whole CDR3 is CASSLQGTGTYEQYF.

This clone appeared many times. Sequencing ends 3 residues short of the CDR3 end; the germline J gene provides the rest. The chain links TRBV28 to TRBJ1-5, with a weak D call TRBD1 (5 bases). Germline V gene lookup returns CDR1 MDHEN and CDR2 SYDVKM. The CDR3 has 13 amino acids. The germline V and J ends were trimmed by 6 bases and 7 bases, with 13 bases remaining between them. The CDR3 sequence is CASRPQGYQPQHF. The covered CDR3 bases are TGTGCCAGCAGACCCCAGGGTTACCAGCCC.

Details on this clone: The read finishes 3 residues shy of the CDR3 end, and the germline J gene is used to complete it. The genes are TRBV2 and TRBJ2-3; 13 bases are a match to TRBD2. The CDR3 extends over 14 amino acids. V shed 6 bases, J shed 6 bases, and the junction held 3 bases outside the gene matches. Germline V gene data show CDR1 as SNHLY and CDR2 as FYNNEI. CDR3 bases read: TGTGCCAGCAGCGGGACTAGCGGGAAGGATACG. Translated, it gives CASSGTSGKDT. The entire CDR3 sequence reads CASSGTSGKDTQYF.

Many counts were recorded for this clone. The read comes to an end 3 residues before the CDR3 does, leaving the germline J gene to fill in the end. The chain is built from TRBV7-2 and TRBJ2-7, with 9 bases aligning to TRBD1. CDR1 is SGHTA and CDR2 is FQGNSA in the germline V gene. V lost 4 bases to trimming and J lost 5 bases; unmatched junction nucleotides: 9. The CDR3 contains 15 residues. The CDR3 sequence: CASSSAGTGRNEQYF. CDR3 DNA (partial): TGTGCCAGCAGCTCGGCCGGGACAGGGAGGAACGAG.

This clone was counted at least ten times. The CDR3 sequence is CASSTIAGGPYEQYF. CDR3 DNA (partial): TGTGCCAGTAGTACTATAGCGGGAGGGCCCTACGAG. The chain combines TRBV19 with TRBJ2-7; TRBD2 matches at 11 bases. The read gets to within 3 residues of the CDR3 end, and the germline J gene fills in the rest. V was pared by 4 bases and J by 2 bases, with 4 bases of the junction left unmatched. CDR3 length: 15 amino acids. Germline-derived CDR1 and CDR2 are LNHDA and SQIVND (reference sequence).